This T cell receptor beta chain was recorded in a study of beta chain features in type 1 diabetes. Expressed TCRB transcripts were sequenced because the isolated RNA had all been reverse transcribed beforehand. Some clones are missing from TCRdb's copy, which holds only in-frame ones; the method was immunoSEQ multiplex PCR. The data show around 150,000 clones, with approximately 8.1% seen just once and about 0.6% held by the top ten. Trimming removed 1 base from V and 4 bases from J; junction bases left unmatched: 7. The CDR3 is 16 residues long. From germline, CDR1 is KGHSH and CDR2 LQKENI. Notes on the study in general: A greater similarity of naive, central memory and Treg TCRB repertoires was seen among patients than among healthy donors. Researchers cautioned that cDNA sequencing could over-represent cells with high TCR expression.

By way of CD45RO/CCR7/CD25/CD127/CD95/CD27, the CD4+ regulatory, stem cell-like memory, central memory and naive cells were sorted. In regard to this clone: The target antigen is unknown.

Sequencing used central memory CD4+ T cells from blood. This clonotype was sampled from a man aged 18-30 years in good health. This rearrangement joins TRBV18 to TRBJ2-1, with 7 nucleotides matching TRBD1. CDR3 DNA: TGTGCCAGCTCACCACTCGTCAGGGGGATTTACAATGAGCAGTTCTTC. Residues: CASSPLVRGIYNEQFF.